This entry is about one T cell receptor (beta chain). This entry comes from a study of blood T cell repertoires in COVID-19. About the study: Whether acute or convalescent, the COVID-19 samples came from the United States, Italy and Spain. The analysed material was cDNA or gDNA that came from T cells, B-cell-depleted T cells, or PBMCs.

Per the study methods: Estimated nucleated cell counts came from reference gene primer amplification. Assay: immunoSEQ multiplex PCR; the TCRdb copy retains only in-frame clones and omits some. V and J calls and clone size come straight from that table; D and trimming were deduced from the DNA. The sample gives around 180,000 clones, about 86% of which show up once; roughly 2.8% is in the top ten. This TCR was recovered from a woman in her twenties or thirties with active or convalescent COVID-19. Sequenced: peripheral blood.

This CDR3 reads CASSDTGTHNYGYTF. The CDR3 DNA reads TGTGCCAGTAGCGATACAGGGACCCATAACTATGGCTACACCTTC. The chain couples TRBV19 to TRBJ1-2, with D perhaps matching TRBD1 (6 bases). CDR1 is LNHDA, CDR2 SQIVND, per germline (reference sequence). The CDR3 has 15 residues. V was shortened by 6 bases and J by 1 base, with 15 bases between the two germline ends. Supplemented by reference TRBV19 and TRBJ1-2, the full variable domain reads DGGITQSPKYLFRKEGQNVTLSCEQNLNHDAMYWYRQDPGQGLRLIYYSQIVNDFQKGDIAEGYSVSREKKESFPLTVTSAQKNPTAFYLCASSDTGTHNYGYTFGSGTRLTVV.